Listed below are T cell receptor beta chains from one sample, sequenced in a study of blood T cells in healthy people across ages. TCRdb re-derived calls from the 5' RACE reads in MiXCR, one entry per CDR3 protein. The sample yields around 1,100,000 distinct CDR3 sequences, 35% to 40% seen once. Sequenced: blood. The receptors were gathered from a man younger than 35 in good health. The conserved cysteine and the conserved F or W are not part of the CDR3 here.

CDR3,V
ASSQDTGAGELF,TRBV4-3
SVEDLRGGAGDWY,TRBV29-1
ASSITRDPQQF,TRBV19
AISEGYYGYT,TRBV10-3
ASSQALRAYEQY,TRBV4-3
ASSLEGSYNSPLH,TRBV27
SAEDSHSGNTIY,TRBV20-1
ASSQDRGPMNYGYT,TRBV4-2
ASSLWEESSYNEQF,TRBV28
ASSLEPCSGGNEQF,TRBV12-3/TRBV12-4
ASSYGAGDYTGELF,TRBV6-5
ASSLAQLAHQETQY,TRBV12-3/TRBV12-4
ASSLRLHRDQPQH,TRBV7-2
ASSEWAGEKLF,TRBV25-1
ASRGVGRDNEQY,TRBV2
ASSAYNRGPEAF,TRBV9
AISERAGNNEQF,TRBV10-3
ASSVSGGGADTQY,TRBV9
ASSSTGTGDGYT,TRBV7-6
ASSPTSRIGDTQY,TRBV2
ASSRTSRGSASGDTQY,TRBV3-1
ASSEIVTGELF,TRBV6-2/TRBV6-3
SAGRLGFTGELF,TRBV29-1
ASRPDTKQSEAF,TRBV25-1
ASRPAGGIENNEQF,TRBV7-6
ASSFAGQVYNEQF,TRBV5-1
ASSPASATNEKLF,TRBV18
ASSRAASNTEAF,TRBV4-3
ASSSASGQGAF,TRBV7-9
AISGGQSNEQF,TRBV10-3
ASSPGEGGVGYT,TRBV12-3/TRBV12-4
ASSQDYGTGDFQPQH,TRBV4-3
ASSSDFQSSYEQY,TRBV7-2
ASSFDGVNYEQY,TRBV12-3/TRBV12-4
SAEGTGDLGYEQY,TRBV20-1
ASSEKRGVTNEKLF,TRBV2
ASGVGTDNTEAF,TRBV7-9
ASSQDLPGGLYETQY,TRBV4-1
ASSESTDTQY,TRBV5-1
ASSLADRSEKLF,TRBV12-3/TRBV12-4
SARDFGRKGNSPLH,TRBV20-1
AISEGYLTYEQY,TRBV10-3
ASSQEGRHLTDTQY,TRBV4-1
SAIQGASYGYT,TRBV20-1
ASSEDRGNEQF,TRBV7-7
ASSLAPQKETQY,TRBV5-6
AGGRSYNEQY,TRBV6-2/TRBV6-3
ASSYSGSRPYNEQF,TRBV6-5
ASIPRMENTEAF,TRBV19